Listed below are T cell receptor beta chains from one sample, sequenced in a study of shared clonotypes between healthy human individuals. The assay was immunoSEQ multiplex PCR, and TCRdb's table has in-frame clones only and misses some. Of over 850,000 clones listed, about 80% were seen once; the top ten hold 0.5% to 0.65%. Sequenced: memory CD4+ T cells from PBMCs. All receptors come from a man younger than 35 in good health. Some clones in this sample may be carry-over from other donors' samples. The CDR3 runs from the conserved cysteine through the conserved F or W. Each record gives: J gene, D gene, V gene, clone size, CDR3 protein, CDR3 DNA. The D gene is left open where the match is weak. Not all rows give a size; the values are once, few, many and, for expanded clones, a class.

j_gene: TRBJ2-7; d_gene: TRBD1; v_gene: TRBV6-6; abundance: NA; CDR3aa: CASSLHGQGYEQYF; CDR3nt: TGTGCCAGCAGTTTACACGGACAGGGCTACGAGCAGTACTTC
j_gene: TRBJ1-1; d_gene: TRBD1; v_gene: TRBV7-9; abundance: once; CDR3aa: CASSSGGSNTEAFF; CDR3nt: TGTGCCAGCAGCTCAGGGGGATCGAACACTGAAGCTTTCTTT
j_gene: TRBJ1-2; d_gene: TRBD1; v_gene: TRBV28; abundance: NA; CDR3aa: CASRRTGVARGYTF; CDR3nt: TGTGCCAGCAGGCGGACAGGGGTAGCAAGGGGCTACACCTTC
j_gene: TRBJ2-7; d_gene: NA; v_gene: TRBV19; abundance: NA; CDR3aa: CASSDGGGYRGEQYF; CDR3nt: TGTGCCAGTAGTGATGGAGGGGGTTATAGGGGCGAGCAGTACTTC
j_gene: TRBJ1-2; d_gene: TRBD1; v_gene: TRBV5-1; abundance: NA; CDR3aa: CASSAQGGNYGYTF; CDR3nt: TGCGCCAGCAGTGCCCAGGGGGGTAACTATGGCTACACCTTC
j_gene: TRBJ2-7; d_gene: TRBD2; v_gene: TRBV11-2; abundance: NA; CDR3aa: CASSSRVAGGPDEQYF; CDR3nt: TGTGCCAGCAGCTCCCGCGTAGCGGGAGGTCCGGACGAGCAGTACTTC
j_gene: TRBJ1-5; d_gene: NA; v_gene: TRBV28; abundance: NA; CDR3aa: CASSLQGLGNQPQHF; CDR3nt: TGTGCCAGCAGTCTCCAGGGGCTGGGGAATCAGCCCCAGCATTTT
j_gene: TRBJ2-2; d_gene: NA; v_gene: TRBV28; abundance: NA; CDR3aa: CASSLGTTGELFF; CDR3nt: TGTGCCAGCAGTTTGGGGACCACCGGGGAGCTGTTTTTT
j_gene: TRBJ2-3; d_gene: TRBD2; v_gene: TRBV5-4; abundance: NA; CDR3aa: CASSSASGTHTQYF; CDR3nt: TGTGCCAGCAGCTCCGCTAGCGGGACCCATACGCAGTATTTT
j_gene: TRBJ1-2; d_gene: TRBD1; v_gene: TRBV14; abundance: NA; CDR3aa: CASSQDPGQGDYGYTF; CDR3nt: TGTGCCAGCAGCCAAGATCCGGGACAGGGGGACTATGGCTACACCTTC
j_gene: TRBJ2-3; d_gene: NA; v_gene: TRBV5-1; abundance: NA; CDR3aa: CASSSAPISTDTQYF; CDR3nt: TGCGCCAGCAGCTCCGCTCCCATTAGCACAGATACGCAGTATTTT
j_gene: TRBJ1-1; d_gene: NA; v_gene: TRBV6-5; abundance: NA; CDR3aa: CAISVSRNTEAFF; CDR3nt: TGTGCCATCAGTGTCAGCCGGAACACTGAAGCTTTCTTT
j_gene: TRBJ2-1; d_gene: NA; v_gene: TRBV5-1; abundance: NA; CDR3aa: CASNLVGSDYNEQFF; CDR3nt: TGCGCCAGCAACTTGGTCGGGAGCGACTACAATGAGCAGTTCTTC
j_gene: TRBJ2-7; d_gene: NA; v_gene: TRBV7-9; abundance: NA; CDR3aa: CASSIMAGGKFYEQYF; CDR3nt: TGTGCCAGCAGCATAATGGCAGGAGGGAAATTCTACGAGCAGTACTTC
j_gene: TRBJ2-7; d_gene: NA; v_gene: TRBV6-1; abundance: NA; CDR3aa: CASASGFSYEQYF; CDR3nt: TGTGCCAGCGCCAGCGGTTTCTCCTACGAGCAGTACTTC
j_gene: TRBJ2-7; d_gene: NA; v_gene: TRBV28; abundance: many; CDR3aa: CASSLSSDTYEQYF; CDR3nt: TGTGCCAGCAGTTTATCTTCGGATACCTACGAGCAGTACTTC
j_gene: TRBJ2-1; d_gene: TRBD1; v_gene: TRBV7-9; abundance: NA; CDR3aa: CASSAGQGARLYEQFF; CDR3nt: TGTGCCAGCAGCGCCGGACAGGGGGCAAGGCTCTATGAGCAGTTCTTC
j_gene: TRBJ2-3; d_gene: NA; v_gene: TRBV4-2; abundance: few; CDR3aa: CASSQDIGPARMYF; CDR3nt: TGTGCCAGCAGCCAAGATATCGGGCCAGCTCGTATGTATTTT
j_gene: TRBJ1-2; d_gene: NA; v_gene: TRBV5-4; abundance: NA; CDR3aa: CASSLDSQYGYTF; CDR3nt: TGTGCCAGCAGCTTAGACTCCCAATATGGCTACACCTTC
j_gene: TRBJ1-6; d_gene: NA; v_gene: TRBV7-6; abundance: NA; CDR3aa: CASSLGVGDSPLHF; CDR3nt: TGTGCCAGCAGCCTAGGTGTAGGGGATTCACCCCTCCACTTT
j_gene: TRBJ1-2; d_gene: TRBD1; v_gene: TRBV4-3; abundance: many; CDR3aa: CASSQAGTGVFGYTF; CDR3nt: TGCGCCAGCAGCCAGGCCGGGACAGGGGTTTTTGGCTACACCTTC
j_gene: TRBJ2-5; d_gene: NA; v_gene: TRBV29-1; abundance: NA; CDR3aa: CSVVQGAETQYF; CDR3nt: TGCAGCGTCGTACAGGGTGCAGAGACCCAGTACTTC